What follows describes a single TCR beta chain. The source of the sample is a study of blood T cell repertoires in COVID-19. About the research overall: Acute and convalescent COVID-19 samples came from the United States, Italy and Spain. PBMCs, B-cell-depleted T cells, or T cells provided the cDNA or gDNA that made up the material.

The CDR3 length is 17 residues. Deletions cut 5 bases from V and 4 bases from J, with 21 bases between. In germline, CDR1 is MNHEY, CDR2 SVGEGT. Source study methods: The authors estimated nucleated cell counts from reference gene primer amplification. Profiling relied on immunoSEQ multiplex PCR, and the TCRdb table lists in-frame clones only, not all of them. V and J calls and clone size are given by that table; D and trimming were obtained from the DNA. The sample carries roughly 120,000 clones, around 88% recorded once. The gene calls are TRBV6-2 or TRBV6-3 and TRBJ2-4; D not resolved. The sequence derives from a woman between 45 and 60 years old with active or convalescent COVID-19. Sequencing was done on a sample of peripheral blood. The CDR3 DNA reads TGTGCCAGCAGTCCCCGAACCACAGAGATGTCGAAAAACATTCAGTACTTC. This sequence encodes CASSPRTTEMSKNIQYF.